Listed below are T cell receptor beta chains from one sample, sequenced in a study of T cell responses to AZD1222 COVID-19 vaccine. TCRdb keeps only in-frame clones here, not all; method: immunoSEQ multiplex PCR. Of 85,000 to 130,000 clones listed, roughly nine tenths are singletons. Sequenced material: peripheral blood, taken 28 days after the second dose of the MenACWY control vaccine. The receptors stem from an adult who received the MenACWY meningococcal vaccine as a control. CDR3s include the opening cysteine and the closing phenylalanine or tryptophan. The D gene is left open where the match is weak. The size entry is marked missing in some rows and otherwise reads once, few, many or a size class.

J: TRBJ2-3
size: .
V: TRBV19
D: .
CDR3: CASRITVGTDTQYF

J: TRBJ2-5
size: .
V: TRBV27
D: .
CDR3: CASSQTGETQYF

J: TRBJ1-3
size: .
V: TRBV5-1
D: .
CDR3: CASSLDQGYGNTIYF

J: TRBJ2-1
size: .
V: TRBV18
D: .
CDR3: CASSQTLGASYNEQFF

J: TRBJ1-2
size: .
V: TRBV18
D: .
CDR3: CASSPLPTGDYGYTF

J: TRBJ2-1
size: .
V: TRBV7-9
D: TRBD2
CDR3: CASSLGTSGGNEQFF

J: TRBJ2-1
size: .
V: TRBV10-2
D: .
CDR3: CASSRGVTYNEQFF

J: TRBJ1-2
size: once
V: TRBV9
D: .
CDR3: CASSVAGPSGYTF

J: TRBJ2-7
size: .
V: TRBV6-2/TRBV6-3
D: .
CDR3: CASSYPTGQQYF

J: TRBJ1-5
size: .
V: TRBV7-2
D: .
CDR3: CASSVERGNQPQHF

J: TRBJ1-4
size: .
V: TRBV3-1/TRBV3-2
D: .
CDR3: CASSQQLTNEKLFF

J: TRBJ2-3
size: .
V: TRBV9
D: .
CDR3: CASSVTGTDTQYF

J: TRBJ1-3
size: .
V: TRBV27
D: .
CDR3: CASSLREGNTIYF

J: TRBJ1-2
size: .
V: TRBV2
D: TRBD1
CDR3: CASRGQTGNYGYTF

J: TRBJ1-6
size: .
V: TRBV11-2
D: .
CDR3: CASSSRGGRENSPLHF

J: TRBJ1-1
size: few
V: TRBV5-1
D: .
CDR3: CASSLSGSMNTEAFF

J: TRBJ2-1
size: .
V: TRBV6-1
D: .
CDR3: CASSEGAALSYNEQFF

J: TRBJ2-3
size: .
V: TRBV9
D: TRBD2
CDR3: CASSVGAGRGTQYF

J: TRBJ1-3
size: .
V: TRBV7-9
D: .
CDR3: CASSFRGLGNTIYF

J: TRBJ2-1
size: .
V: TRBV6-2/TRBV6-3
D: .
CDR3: CASSYRRTAGASEQFF

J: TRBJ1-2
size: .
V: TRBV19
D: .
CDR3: CASSRTDYGYTF

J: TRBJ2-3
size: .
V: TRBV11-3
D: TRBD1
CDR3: CASSRSGTGLDTQYF

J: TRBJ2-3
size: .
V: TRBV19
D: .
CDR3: CASSIQGSTDTQYF

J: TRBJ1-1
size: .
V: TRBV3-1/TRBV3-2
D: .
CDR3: CASSLLLGNTEAFF

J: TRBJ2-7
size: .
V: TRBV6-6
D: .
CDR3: CASRPDNFSYEQYF

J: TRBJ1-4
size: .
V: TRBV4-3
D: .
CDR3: CASSQDLEGSSEKLFF

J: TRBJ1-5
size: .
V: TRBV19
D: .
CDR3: CASSIVPQSSNQPQHF

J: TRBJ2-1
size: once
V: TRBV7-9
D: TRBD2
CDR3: CASSPPRLAGNNEQFF

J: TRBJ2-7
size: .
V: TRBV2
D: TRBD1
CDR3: CASSAQGDEQYF

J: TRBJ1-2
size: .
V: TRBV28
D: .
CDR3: CASSLSAGTYGYTF

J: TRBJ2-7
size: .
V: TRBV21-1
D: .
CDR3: CASSKKEGQGTYEQYF

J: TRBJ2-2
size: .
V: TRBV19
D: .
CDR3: CASRGTTNTGELFF